This T cell receptor (beta chain) was obtained from a study of T-cell reconstitution after alpha-beta-depleted transplantation in children. Regarding the study as a whole: After one year, T-cell counts and TCRbeta diversity mostly came from new T cells. Several hundred rapidly expanded clones from non-depleted graft cells reportedly supplied alpha-beta T cells about two months post-transplant. Several patients had high TCRbeta diversity at day 60; it came from surviving recipient T cells and thymic progenitors.

The germline CDR1 and CDR2 sequences are LNHNV and YYDKDF (reference sequence). V lost 1 base, J lost 4 bases, and 8 bases stayed unmatched. This CDR3 spans 16 amino acids. Unique molecular identifiers were used in preparing the TCRbeta library. TCRdb reprocessed the PCR reads with MiXCR, giving one entry per CDR3 protein. The top ten clones hold roughly 15% of a sample with under 750,000 distinct CDR3 sequences, roughly 24% of them seen once. In this sample, this clonotype turned up once. What it recognizes is unknown. This rearrangement joins TRBV15 to TRBJ2-5; 8 nucleotides agree with TRBD2. This clonotype was obtained from a boy younger than two who had a stem cell transplant for acute myeloid leukemia, so the T cells may come from the graft donor. The sample consisted of PBMCs, mostly from graft donor cells, taken 360 days after TCRalphabeta/CD19-depleted stem cell transplant. The CDR3 protein is CATSRVKGSGGETQYF. Written as DNA, the CDR3 is TGTGCCACCAGCAGAGTAAAAGGAAGCGGGGGAGAGACCCAGTACTTC.